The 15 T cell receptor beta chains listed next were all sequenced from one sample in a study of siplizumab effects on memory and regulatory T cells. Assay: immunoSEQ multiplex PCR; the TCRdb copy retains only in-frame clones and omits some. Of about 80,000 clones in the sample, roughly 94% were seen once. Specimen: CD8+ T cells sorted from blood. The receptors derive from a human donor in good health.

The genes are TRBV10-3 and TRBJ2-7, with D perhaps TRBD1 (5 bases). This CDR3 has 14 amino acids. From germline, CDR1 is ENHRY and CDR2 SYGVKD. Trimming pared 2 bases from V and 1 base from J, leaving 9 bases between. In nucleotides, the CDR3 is TGTGCCATCAGTGAGGGGGCTGATTCCTACGAGCAGTACTTC. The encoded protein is CAISEGADSYEQYF.

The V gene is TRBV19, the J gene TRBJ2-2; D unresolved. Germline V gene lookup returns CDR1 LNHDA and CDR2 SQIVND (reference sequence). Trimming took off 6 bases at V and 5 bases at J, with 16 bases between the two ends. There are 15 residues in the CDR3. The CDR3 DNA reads TGTGCCAGTAGCCCATCCACGTACGGAACCGGGGAGCTGTTTTTT. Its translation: CASSPSTYGTGELFF.

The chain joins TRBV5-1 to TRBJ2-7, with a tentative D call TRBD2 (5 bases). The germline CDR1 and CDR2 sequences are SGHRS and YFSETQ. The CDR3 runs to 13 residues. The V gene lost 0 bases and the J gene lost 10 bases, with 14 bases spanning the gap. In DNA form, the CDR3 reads TGCGCCAGCAGCTTGGGGATAGCGAAAGAACAGTACTTC. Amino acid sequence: CASSLGIAKEQYF. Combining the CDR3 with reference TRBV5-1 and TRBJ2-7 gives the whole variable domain KAGVTQTPRYLIKTRGQQVTLSCSPISGHRSVSWYQQTPGQGLQFLFEYFSETQRNKGNFPGRFSGRQFSNSRSEMNVSTLELGDSALYLCASSLGIAKEQYFGPGTRLTVT.

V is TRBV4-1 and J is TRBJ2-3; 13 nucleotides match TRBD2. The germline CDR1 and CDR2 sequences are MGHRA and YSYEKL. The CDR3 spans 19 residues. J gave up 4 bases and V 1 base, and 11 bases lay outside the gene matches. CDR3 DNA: TGCGCCAGCAGCCAAGCCCCCCCGACTAGCGGGAGGTTCCCAGATACGCAGTATTTT. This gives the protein CASSQAPPTSGRFPDTQYF.

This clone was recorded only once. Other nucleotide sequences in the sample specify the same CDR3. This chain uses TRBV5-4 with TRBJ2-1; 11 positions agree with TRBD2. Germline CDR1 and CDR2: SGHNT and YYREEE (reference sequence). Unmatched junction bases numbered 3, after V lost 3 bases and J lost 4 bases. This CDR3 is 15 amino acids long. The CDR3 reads CASSSGTSGYNEQFF. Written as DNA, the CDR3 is TGTGCCAGCAGCTCCGGGACTAGCGGTTACAATGAGCAGTTCTTC. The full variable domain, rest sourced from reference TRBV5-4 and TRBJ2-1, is ETGVTQSPTHLIKTRGQQVTLRCSSQSGHNTVSWYQQALGQGPQFIFQYYREEENGRGNFPPRFSGLQFPNYSSELNVNALELDDSALYLCASSSGTSGYNEQFFGPGTRLTVL.

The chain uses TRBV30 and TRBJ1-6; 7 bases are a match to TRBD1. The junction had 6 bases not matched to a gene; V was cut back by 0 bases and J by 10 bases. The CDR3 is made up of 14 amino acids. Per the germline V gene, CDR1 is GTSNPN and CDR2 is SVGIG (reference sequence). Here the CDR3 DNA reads TGTGCCTGGAGTGTAGGGCAGGGGGAATCACCCCTCCACTTT. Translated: CAWSVGQGESPLHF.

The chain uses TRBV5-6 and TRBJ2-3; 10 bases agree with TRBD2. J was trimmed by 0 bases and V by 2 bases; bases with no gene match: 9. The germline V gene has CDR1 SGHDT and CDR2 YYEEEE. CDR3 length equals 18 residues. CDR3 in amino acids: CASSLTGTSEYSTDTQYF. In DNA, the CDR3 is TGTGCCAGCAGCTTAACCGGGACTAGCGAATATAGCACAGATACGCAGTATTTT.

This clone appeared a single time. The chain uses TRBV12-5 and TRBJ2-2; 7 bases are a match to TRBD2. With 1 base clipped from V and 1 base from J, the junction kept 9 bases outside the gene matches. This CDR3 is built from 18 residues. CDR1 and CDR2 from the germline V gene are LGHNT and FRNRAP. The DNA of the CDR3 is TGTGCTAGTGGTTTGGACCAACTAGCGCTCTTGAACACCGGGGAGCTGTTTTTT. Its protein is CASGLDQLALLNTGELFF.

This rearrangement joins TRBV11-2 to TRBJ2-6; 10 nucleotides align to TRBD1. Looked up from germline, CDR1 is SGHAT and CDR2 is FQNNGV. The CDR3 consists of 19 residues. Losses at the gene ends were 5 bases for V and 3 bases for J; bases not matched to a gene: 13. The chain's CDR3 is CASSRTLTGGVDGANVLTF. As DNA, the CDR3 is TGTGCCAGCAGCCGGACCTTGACAGGGGGCGTAGATGGGGCCAACGTCCTGACTTTC.

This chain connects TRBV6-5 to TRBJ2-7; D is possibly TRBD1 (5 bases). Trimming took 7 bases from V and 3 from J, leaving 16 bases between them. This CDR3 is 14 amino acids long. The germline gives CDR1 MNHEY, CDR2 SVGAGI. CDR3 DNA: TGTGCCAGCACTATAGCAGGGTTCGGCTACGAGCAGTACTTC. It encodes CASTIAGFGYEQYF.

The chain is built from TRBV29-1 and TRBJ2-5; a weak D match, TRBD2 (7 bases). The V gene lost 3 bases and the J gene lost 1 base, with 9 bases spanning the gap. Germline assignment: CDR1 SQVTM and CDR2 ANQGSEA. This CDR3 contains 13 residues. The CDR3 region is CSVEAGAQETQYF. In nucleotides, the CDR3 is TGCAGCGTTGAGGCGGGGGCCCAAGAGACCCAGTACTTC.

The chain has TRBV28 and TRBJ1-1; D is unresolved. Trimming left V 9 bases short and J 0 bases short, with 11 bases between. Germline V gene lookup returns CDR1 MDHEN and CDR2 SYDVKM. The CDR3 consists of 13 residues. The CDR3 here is CARPIFMNTEAFF. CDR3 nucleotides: TGTGCCAGACCGATTTTCATGAACACTGAAGCTTTCTTT.

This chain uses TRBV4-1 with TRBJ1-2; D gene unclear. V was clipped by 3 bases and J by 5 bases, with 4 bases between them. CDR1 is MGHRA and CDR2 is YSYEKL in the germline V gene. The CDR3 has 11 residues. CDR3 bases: TGCGCCAGCAGCCATGCTTATGGCTACACCTTC. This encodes CASSHAYGYTF.

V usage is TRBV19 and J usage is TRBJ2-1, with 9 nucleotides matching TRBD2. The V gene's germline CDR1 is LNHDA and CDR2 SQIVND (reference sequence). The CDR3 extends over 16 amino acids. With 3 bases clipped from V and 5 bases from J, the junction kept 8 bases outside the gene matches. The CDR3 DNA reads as TGTGCCAGTAGTATCGGCGGGAGGGCCCGGGACAATGAGCAGTTCTTC. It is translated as CASSIGGRARDNEQFF.

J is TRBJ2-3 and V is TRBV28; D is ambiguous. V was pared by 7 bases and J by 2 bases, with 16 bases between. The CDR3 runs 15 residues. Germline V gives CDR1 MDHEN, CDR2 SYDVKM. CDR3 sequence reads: CASNIGRTDTDTQYF. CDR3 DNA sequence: TGTGCCAGCAACATCGGTCGCACCGACACAGATACGCAGTATTTT. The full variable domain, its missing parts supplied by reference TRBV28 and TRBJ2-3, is DVKVTQSSRYLVKRTGEKVFLECVQDMDHENMFWYRQDPGLGLRLIYFSYDVKMKEKGDIPEGYSVSREKKERFSLILESASTNQTSMYLCASNIGRTDTDTQYFGPGTRLTVL.